The count of the clone carrying this T cell receptor beta chain is one. The antigen remains undetermined. Researchers ran the PCR with 60 Vbeta and 13 Jbeta primers. The table came from immunoSEQ multiplex PCR; TCRdb's copy has only in-frame clones and leaves some out. The data show a few hundred thousand clones, with roughly 80% seen just once and around 16% held by the top ten. This record comes from a study of cytomegalovirus exposure and HLA in healthy donors. Study-level points and caveats: In a later analysis, an Asian-associated ancestry cluster reportedly showed fewer N-insertions than the 666-donor mean. The sole available immune exposure information was CMV serostatus. Further analysis, carried out later, found HLA-associated TCR beta chains more clonally expanded than equally common other chains. A later analysis found common viral pathogens apparently linked to several of the most significant clusters.

This CDR3 is 13 amino acids long. Germline CDR1 and CDR2: SNHLY and FYNNEI. Trimming cost V 8 bases and J 3 bases, with 13 bases left between them. The sequenced material came from PBMCs. The sequence derives from a man between 40 and 49 years old in good health and CMV-seronegative. The chain employs TRBV2 and TRBJ1-1, with D unresolved. CDR3 in amino acids: CASSRWRDTEAFF. For the CDR3, the DNA is TGTGCCAGCTCCCGATGGAGGGACACTGAAGCTTTCTTT.